This passage covers 12 T cell receptor beta chains from one sample sequenced in a study of cytomegalovirus exposure and HLA in healthy donors (dated by TCRdb to the late 2010s). Libraries came from the immunoSEQ multiplex PCR assay. The multiplex PCR relied on a mix of 60 forward primers for TCR Vbeta segments and 13 reverse primers for TCR Jbeta segments. This immuneACCESS table, as held by TCRdb, lists in-frame sequences with V and J called but not all clones. Of the missing ones, under half trace to an unresolved V gene in checked studies; the others have no known cause. The sample records around 150,000 clones, more than 70% of which are singletons. In total, the top ten clones hold about 1% of the sample. The material sequenced was PBMCs. Receptors were obtained from a male donor in good health and CMV-seronegative.

The chain couples TRBV9 to TRBJ2-3; 11 positions match TRBD2. Germline V gene lookup returns CDR1 SGDLS and CDR2 YYNGEE. The ends lost 1 base at V and 5 bases at J; junction bases unmatched: 6. The CDR3 loop spans 16 amino acids. Written as DNA, the CDR3 is TGTGCCAGCAGCGTAATAGCGGGGGGGCGGGGAGATACGCAGTATTTT. Its translation: CASSVIAGGRGDTQYF.

The CDR3 DNA reads as TGTGCCAGCAGCGCCCGGGGGGCTAGCGCCTATGAGCAGTTCTTC. As protein: CASSARGASAYEQFF. The chain has TRBV11-3 and TRBJ2-1, with D perhaps matching TRBD2 (7 bases). The CDR3 sequence is 15 residues long. In germline, CDR1 is SGHNT, CDR2 YENEEA. Trimming removed 5 bases at V and 8 bases at J, with 19 bases between.

The V gene is TRBV9, the J gene TRBJ2-1, with 7 positions matching TRBD1. This CDR3 comprises 17 residues. Germline CDR1 and CDR2: SGDLS and YYNGEE. The trim removed 3 bases at V and 0 bases at J, leaving 9 bases unmatched. The CDR3 DNA reads as TGTGCCAGCAGCGCCAGACAGGGCCCAAACTCCTACAATGAGCAGTTCTTC. This translates into CASSARQGPNSYNEQFF.

This chain joins TRBV18 and TRBJ1-1; D is uncertain. Germline V gene lookup returns CDR1 KGHSH and CDR2 LQKENI. The CDR3 is 14 residues long. Trimming shortened V by 0 bases and J by 5 bases, and 10 bases separated the two germline ends. CDR3 bases: TGTGCCAGCTCACCACCGCCCGGCGGAACTGAAGCTTTCTTT. Its translation: CASSPPPGGTEAFF.

The CDR3 coding sequence is TGTGCCAGCTACCGGGACAGCATGTCCTCACCCCTCCACTTT. This translates into CASYRDSMSSPLHF. The chain employs TRBV2 and TRBJ1-6, with TRBD1 identical over 7 bases. The CDR3 loop spans 14 amino acids. Germline CDR1 reads SNHLY; CDR2 reads FYNNEI. V trimming: 8 bases; J trimming: 10 bases; junction bases outside the gene matches: 11.

V is TRBV7-2 and J is TRBJ2-1, with D tentatively TRBD2 (6 bases). Germline loops: CDR1 SGHTA, CDR2 FQGNSA. V was clipped by 6 bases and J by 8 bases, with 23 bases between them. CDR3 length: 16 residues. The DNA for the CDR3 is TGTGCCAGCAGGGCTAATCCGGGCTCGGGGAGGTATGAGCAGTTCTTC. This codes for CASRANPGSGRYEQFF.

This chain connects TRBV14 to TRBJ1-5, with 10 bases matching TRBD1. Germline lookup yields CDR1 SGHDN and CDR2 FVKESK. V lost 3 bases, J lost 7 bases, and 0 bases stayed unmatched. CDR3 size: 13 residues. The CDR3 DNA is TGTGCCAGCAGCCAGACAGGGGGCCAGCCCCAGCATTTT. This translates into CASSQTGGQPQHF.

This clone was seen a single time. The chain couples TRBV14 to TRBJ2-5; D gene unclear. The germline V gene encodes CDR1 SGHDN and CDR2 FVKESK. The CDR3 loop spans 12 amino acids. V was cut by 5 bases and J by 9 bases, with 13 bases left in between. The CDR3 DNA is TGTGCCAGCAGCGTGGGCCCTTGGGCCCAGTACTTC. Translation gives CASSVGPWAQYF.

This clone has only one observation. This chain uses TRBV5-1 with TRBJ1-2, with 10 nucleotides matching TRBD1. Losses at the gene ends were 3 bases for V and 2 bases for J; bases not matched to a gene: 1. CDR1 and CDR2 from the germline V gene are SGHRS and YFSETQ. The CDR3 covers 14 residues. CDR3 sequence reads: CASSWDRGNYGYTF. CDR3 sequence (DNA): TGCGCCAGCAGCTGGGACAGGGGAAACTATGGCTACACCTTC.

The chain recombines TRBV27 with TRBJ2-3; TRBD2 is a possible D gene (6 bases). V lost 1 base, J lost 4 bases, and 6 bases lay in between. CDR3 length equals 13 residues. Germline CDR1 reads MNHEY; CDR2 reads SMNVEV (reference sequence). CDR3: CASSLWEADTQYF. For the CDR3, the DNA is TGTGCCAGCAGTTTATGGGAGGCAGATACGCAGTATTTT.

The rearrangement links TRBV5-1 to TRBJ2-2; possibly TRBD1 for D (5 bases). Trimming pared 0 bases from V and 1 base from J, leaving 7 bases between. Germline values: CDR1 SGHRS, CDR2 YFSETQ. The CDR3 loop spans 15 amino acids. Here the CDR3 reads CASSLGQMNTGELFF. The CDR3, as DNA: TGCGCCAGCAGCTTGGGACAGATGAACACCGGGGAGCTGTTTTTT.

This clone came up once. CDR3 coding DNA: TGTGCCAGCAGTTTTGACAGGGGGAGCACTGAAGCTTTCTTT. This translates into CASSFDRGSTEAFF. The V gene is TRBV6-1, the J gene TRBJ1-1; 9 positions agree with TRBD1. Germline lookup yields CDR1 MNHNS and CDR2 SASEGT. The CDR3 sequence is 14 residues long. J gave up 4 bases and V 5 bases, and 5 bases lay outside the gene matches.